This T cell receptor beta chain was captured by sequencing in a study of T cell responses to AZD1222 COVID-19 vaccine. The CDR3 covers 15 residues. Germline lookup yields CDR1 MDHEN and CDR2 SYDVKM. With 6 bases clipped from V and 3 bases from J, the junction kept 9 bases outside the gene matches. This table comes from immunoSEQ multiplex PCR, and its TCRdb copy is limited to in-frame clones, with some not included. This table holds under 95,000 clones, roughly 90% found once. The receptor's source is an adult in good health. The specimen was peripheral blood, collected on day 0 of AZD1222 vaccination. The genes are TRBV28 and TRBJ2-3, with 7 bases aligning to TRBD2. CDR3 DNA: TGTGCCAGCAGATGGACTAGTTCCCAAACAGATACGCAGTATTTT. Translated, it gives CASRWTSSQTDTQYF.